The clone carrying this T cell receptor beta chain was seen just once. No antigen is known for it. One end of the junction does not line up with germline, which may come from a read error. This sample stems from a study of type 1 and type 2 diabetes patients. Looking at the study overall: Across the study, about 19,000,000 paired-end reads were produced. Study-wide findings and caveats: A median of one highly-expanded CD4+ clone, covering about 4% of reads, occurred in type 2 diabetes. Type 2 diabetes and control V and J usage correlated highly, about 0.97.

Looked up from germline, CDR1 is SGHTA and CDR2 is FQGTGA. CDR3 length: 14 amino acids. Amplification started from genomic DNA. The TCR beta CDR3 region was amplified using 30 forward and 13 reverse primers. MiXCR, run by TCRdb on the multiplex PCR reads, gives a single entry per CDR3 protein. The data hold a few hundred thousand distinct CDR3 sequences, with roughly 50% observed a single time. This chain uses TRBV7-3 with TRBJ2-7; a possible D gene is TRBD1 (5 bases). Input material: peripheral blood mononuclear cells (PBMCs). The receptor was isolated from a young man with type 2 diabetes. The CDR3 DNA is TGTGCCAGCAGTTTGGCAGGGTTCTCCCACGAGCAGTACTTC. Protein product: CASSLAGFSHEQYF.